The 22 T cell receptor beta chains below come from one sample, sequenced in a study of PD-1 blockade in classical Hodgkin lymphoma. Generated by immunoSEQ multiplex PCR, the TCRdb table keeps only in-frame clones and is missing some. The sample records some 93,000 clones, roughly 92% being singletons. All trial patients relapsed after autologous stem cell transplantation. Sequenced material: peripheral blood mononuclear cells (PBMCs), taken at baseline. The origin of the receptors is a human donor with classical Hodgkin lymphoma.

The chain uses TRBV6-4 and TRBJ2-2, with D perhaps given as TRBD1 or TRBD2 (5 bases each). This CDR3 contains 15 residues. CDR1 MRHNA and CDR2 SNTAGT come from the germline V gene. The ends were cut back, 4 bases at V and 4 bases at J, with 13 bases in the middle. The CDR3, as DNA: TGTGCCAGCAGTGTAGGGACCGCGGGCACCGGGGAGCTGTTTTTT. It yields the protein CASSVGTAGTGELFF.

The CDR3 protein is CAISLRDRDPSRGVDEQFF. The CDR3 region has the DNA TGTGCCATCAGTCTGCGGGACAGGGATCCCAGTAGGGGTGTTGATGAGCAGTTCTTC. The V call is TRBV10-3, the J call TRBJ2-1; TRBD1 agrees at 9 bases. With 5 bases clipped from V and 8 bases from J, the junction kept 22 bases outside the gene matches. The CDR3 runs to 19 residues. Looked up from germline, CDR1 is ENHRY and CDR2 is SYGVKD.

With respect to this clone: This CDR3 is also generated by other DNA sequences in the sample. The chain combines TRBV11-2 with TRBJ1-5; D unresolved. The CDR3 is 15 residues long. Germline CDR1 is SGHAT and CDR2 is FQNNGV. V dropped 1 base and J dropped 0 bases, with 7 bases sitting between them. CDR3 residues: CASSLGQNSNQPQHF. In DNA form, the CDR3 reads TGTGCCAGCAGCTTAGGACAAAATAGCAATCAGCCCCAGCATTTT.

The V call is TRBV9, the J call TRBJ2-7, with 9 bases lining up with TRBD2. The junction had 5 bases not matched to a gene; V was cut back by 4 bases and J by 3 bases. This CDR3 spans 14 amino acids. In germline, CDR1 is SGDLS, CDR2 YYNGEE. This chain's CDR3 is CASSPGLARYEQYF. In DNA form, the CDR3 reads TGTGCCAGCAGCCCAGGACTAGCGCGCTACGAGCAGTACTTC. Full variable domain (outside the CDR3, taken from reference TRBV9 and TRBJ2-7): DSGVTQTPKHLITATGQRVTLRCSPRSGDLSVYWYQQSLDQGLQFLIQYYNGEERAKGNILERFSAQQFPDLHSELNLSSLELGDSALYFCASSPGLARYEQYFGPGTRLTVT.

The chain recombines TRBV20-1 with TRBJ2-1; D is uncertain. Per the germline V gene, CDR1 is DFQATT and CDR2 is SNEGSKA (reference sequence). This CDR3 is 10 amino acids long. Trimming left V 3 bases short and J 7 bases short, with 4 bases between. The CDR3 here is CSARDNEQFF. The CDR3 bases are TGCAGTGCTAGGGATAATGAGCAGTTCTTC.

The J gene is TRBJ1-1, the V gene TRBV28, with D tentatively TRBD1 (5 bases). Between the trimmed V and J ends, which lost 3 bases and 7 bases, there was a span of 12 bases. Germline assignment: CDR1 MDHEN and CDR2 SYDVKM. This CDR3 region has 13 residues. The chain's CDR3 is CASSFGSGIEAFF. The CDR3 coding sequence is TGTGCCAGCAGTTTTGGCTCAGGGATTGAAGCTTTCTTT.

As DNA, the CDR3 is TGTGCCAGCAGCGCCCGCGGACTAAATTTTGACAATGAGCAGTTCTTC. Translating gives CASSARGLNFDNEQFF. This sequence joins TRBV7-3 and TRBJ2-1; D possibly corresponds to TRBD2 (6 bases). The germline CDR1 and CDR2 sequences are SGHTA and FQGTGA. There are 16 residues in the CDR3. The V end lost 5 bases, the J end lost 5 bases, and 19 bases lay between the germline ends.

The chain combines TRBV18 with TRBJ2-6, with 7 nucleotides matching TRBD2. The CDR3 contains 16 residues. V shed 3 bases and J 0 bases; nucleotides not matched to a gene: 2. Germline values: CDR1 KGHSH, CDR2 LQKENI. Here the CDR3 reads CASSPSGGSGANVLTF. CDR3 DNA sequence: TGTGCCAGCTCACCCTCGGGGGGCTCTGGGGCCAACGTCCTGACTTTC.

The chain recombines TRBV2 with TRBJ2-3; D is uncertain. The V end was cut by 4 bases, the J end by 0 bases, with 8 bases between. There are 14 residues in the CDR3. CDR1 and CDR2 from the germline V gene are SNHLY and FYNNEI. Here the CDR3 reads CASSATGSTDTQYF. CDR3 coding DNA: TGTGCCAGCAGTGCGACGGGTAGCACAGATACGCAGTATTTT.

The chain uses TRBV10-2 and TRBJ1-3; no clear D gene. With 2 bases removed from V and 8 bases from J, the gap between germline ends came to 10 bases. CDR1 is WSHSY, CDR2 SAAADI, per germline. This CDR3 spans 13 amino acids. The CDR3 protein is CASSEPGLDTIYF. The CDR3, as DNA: TGCGCCAGCAGTGAGCCCGGACTCGACACCATATATTTT.

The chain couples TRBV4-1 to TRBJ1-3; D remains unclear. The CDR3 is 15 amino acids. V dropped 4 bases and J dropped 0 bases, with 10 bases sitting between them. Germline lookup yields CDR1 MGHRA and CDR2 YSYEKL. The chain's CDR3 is CASSLLRASGNTIYF. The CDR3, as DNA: TGCGCCAGCAGCCTACTCCGGGCCTCTGGAAACACCATATATTTT.

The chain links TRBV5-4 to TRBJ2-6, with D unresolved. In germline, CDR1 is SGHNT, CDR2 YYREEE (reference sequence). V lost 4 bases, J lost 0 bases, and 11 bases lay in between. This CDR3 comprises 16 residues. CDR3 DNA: TGTGCCAGCAGCCCGGAACCAGGCTCTGGGGCCAACGTCCTGACTTTC. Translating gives CASSPEPGSGANVLTF.

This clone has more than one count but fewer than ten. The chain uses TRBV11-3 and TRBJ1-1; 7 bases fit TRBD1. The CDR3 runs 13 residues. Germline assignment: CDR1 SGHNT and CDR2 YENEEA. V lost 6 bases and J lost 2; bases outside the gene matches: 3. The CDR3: CASSWDRNTEAFF. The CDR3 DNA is TGTGCCAGCAGTTGGGACAGAAACACTGAAGCTTTCTTT.

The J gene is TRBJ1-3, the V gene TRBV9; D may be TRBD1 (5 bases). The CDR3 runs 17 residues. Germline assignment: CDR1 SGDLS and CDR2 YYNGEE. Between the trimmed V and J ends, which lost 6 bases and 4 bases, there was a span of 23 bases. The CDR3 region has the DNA TGTGCCAGCAACCCAGGGAATTCCCCCCGCCTAGGAAACACCATATATTTT. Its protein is CASNPGNSPRLGNTIYF.

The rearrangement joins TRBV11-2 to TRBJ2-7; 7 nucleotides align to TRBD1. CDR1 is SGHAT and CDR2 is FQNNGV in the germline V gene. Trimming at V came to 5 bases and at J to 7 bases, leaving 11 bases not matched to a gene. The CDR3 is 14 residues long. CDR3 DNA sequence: TGTGCCAGCAGCGCCGTCAAGACAGGGATTGAGCAGTACTTC. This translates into CASSAVKTGIEQYF.

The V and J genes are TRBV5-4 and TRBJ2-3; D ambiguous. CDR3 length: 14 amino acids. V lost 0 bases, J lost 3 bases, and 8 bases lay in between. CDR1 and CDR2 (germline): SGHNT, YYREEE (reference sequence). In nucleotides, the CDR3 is TGTGCCAGCAGCTTGGGAACCACTACAGATACGCAGTATTTT. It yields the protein CASSLGTTTDTQYF.

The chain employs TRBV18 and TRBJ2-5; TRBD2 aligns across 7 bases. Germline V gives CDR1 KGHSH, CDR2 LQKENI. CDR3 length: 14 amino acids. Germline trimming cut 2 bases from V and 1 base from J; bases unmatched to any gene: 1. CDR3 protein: CASSPWGGQETQYF. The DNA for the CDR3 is TGTGCCAGCTCACCATGGGGGGGCCAAGAGACCCAGTACTTC.

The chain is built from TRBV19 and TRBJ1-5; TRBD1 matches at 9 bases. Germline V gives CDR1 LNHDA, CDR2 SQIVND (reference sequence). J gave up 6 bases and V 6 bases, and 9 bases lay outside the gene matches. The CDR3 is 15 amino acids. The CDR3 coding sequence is TGTGCCAGTAGACCGGGACAGGGTTATGGTCAGCCCCAGCATTTT. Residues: CASRPGQGYGQPQHF.

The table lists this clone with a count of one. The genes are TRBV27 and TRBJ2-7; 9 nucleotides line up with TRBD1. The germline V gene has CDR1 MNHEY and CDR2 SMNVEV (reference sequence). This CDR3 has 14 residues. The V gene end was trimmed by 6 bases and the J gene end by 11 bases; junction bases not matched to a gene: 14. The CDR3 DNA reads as TGTGCCAGCAGAGCCGGGACAGGGTTAAGGGAGGAGTACTTC. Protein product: CASRAGTGLREEYF.

CDR3 in amino acids: CASSLVGGGMTREQYF. CDR3 in DNA: TGTGCCAGCAGCTTAGTCGGAGGCGGGATGACGCGGGAGCAGTACTTC. This chain connects TRBV11-2 to TRBJ2-7; a possible D gene is TRBD2 (6 bases). The CDR3 is made up of 16 amino acids. Trimming cost V 1 base and J 7 bases, with 20 bases left between them. The germline CDR1 and CDR2 sequences are SGHAT and FQNNGV.

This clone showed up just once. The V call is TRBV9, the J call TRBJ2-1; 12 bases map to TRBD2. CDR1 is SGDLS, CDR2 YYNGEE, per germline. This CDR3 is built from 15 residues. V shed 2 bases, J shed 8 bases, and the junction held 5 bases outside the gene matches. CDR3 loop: CASSVLAGGPYEQFF. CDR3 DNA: TGTGCCAGCAGCGTGCTAGCGGGAGGGCCCTATGAGCAGTTCTTC.

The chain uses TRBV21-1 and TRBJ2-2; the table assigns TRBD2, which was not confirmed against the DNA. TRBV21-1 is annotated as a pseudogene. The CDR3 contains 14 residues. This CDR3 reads CAIHGGGPGCELFF. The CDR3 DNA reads TGTGCCATTCATGGGGGAGGGCCCGGGTGCGAGCTGTTTTTT.